These 17 T cell receptor beta chains were all obtained from the same sample, sequenced in a study of human T cells and chemical hapten exposure. Noted time point: patch test 1, 2 weeks after DPC sensitization. Treatment described: therapeutic diphenylcyclopropenone sensitization with weekly scalp DPC. TCRdb independently ran MiXCR on the RACE reads; one entry per CDR3 protein. The table has more than 95,000 distinct CDR3 sequences, 9.5% to 13% seen once. The sample was whole blood, taken in connection with sensitization to the hapten diphenylcyclopropenone (DPC). The receptors derive from a woman in her forties or fifties with alopecia areata. Some clones in this sample may be carry-over from other donors' samples.

This clonotype was found many times. Written as DNA, the CDR3 is TGTGCCAGCAGCTTAGTCACCGGAGGAGAGACCCAGTACTTC. Its translation: CASSLVTGGETQYF. The chain couples TRBV7-2 to TRBJ2-5, with D possibly TRBD2 on 5 matching bases. This CDR3 is built from 14 residues. V was clipped by 1 base and J by 4 bases, with 10 bases between them. Germline-derived CDR1 and CDR2 are SGHTA and FQGNSA.

In DNA, the CDR3 is TGTGCCAGCAGCACCCGGGGCGAGCAGTACTTC. This encodes CASSTRGEQYF. The V and J genes are TRBV3-1 and TRBJ2-7; TRBD2 is a possible D gene (5 bases). V lost 5 bases and J lost 6, with 8 bases in between. The CDR3 runs to 11 residues. The germline V gene has CDR1 LGHDT and CDR2 YNNKEL (reference sequence).

This clonotype was counted many times. CDR3 DNA: TGCGCCAGCATAGCCGGGACAGGGGCCCACAATGAGCAGTTCTTC. Translated, it gives CASIAGTGAHNEQFF. This chain uses TRBV5-1 with TRBJ2-1; 10 nucleotides agree with TRBD1. The V gene end was trimmed by 6 bases and the J gene end by 5 bases; junction bases not matched to a gene: 8. The CDR3 runs to 15 residues. Per germline, CDR1 SGHRS and CDR2 YFSETQ.

In this sample, this clonotype turned up many times. The chain uses TRBV18 and TRBJ1-1; TRBD1 is a possible D gene (6 bases). V lost 6 bases, J lost 3 bases, and 20 bases lay in between. CDR3 length equals 16 residues. Germline lookup yields CDR1 KGHSH and CDR2 LQKENI. The CDR3 bases are TGTGCCAGCTCTCCTCCCACAGGGCTAAGGTACACTGAAGCTTTCTTT. It encodes CASSPPTGLRYTEAFF.

This sequence joins TRBV7-2 and TRBJ2-3, with 9 bases lining up with TRBD2. This CDR3 is 17 amino acids long. Trimming removed 1 base from V and 0 bases from J; junction bases left unmatched: 5. The germline V gene encodes CDR1 SGHTA and CDR2 FQGNSA. This CDR3 is CASSLGGGAASTDTQYF. In DNA form, the CDR3 reads TGTGCCAGCAGCTTAGGCGGGGGGGCCGCTAGCACAGATACGCAGTATTTT.

The V gene is TRBV5-5, the J gene TRBJ2-1; D not resolved. Germline-derived CDR1 and CDR2 are SGHKS and YYEKEE (reference sequence). The V end lost 0 bases, the J end lost 5 bases, and 15 bases lay between the germline ends. CDR3 length: 16 amino acids. The chain's CDR3 is CASSLGSSSSHNEQFF. The DNA for the CDR3 is TGTGCCAGCAGCTTGGGGAGCTCTAGTTCGCACAATGAGCAGTTCTTC.

The chain combines TRBV12-3 or TRBV12-4 with TRBJ2-2; D uncertain. CDR3 size: 16 residues. V lost 6 bases, J lost 4 bases, and 18 bases lay in between. Here the CDR3 reads CASSPPRTATTGELFF. The CDR3 DNA follows: TGTGCCAGCAGCCCGCCCCGGACGGCGACCACCGGGGAGCTGTTTTTT.

In the case of this clonotype: Compared with germline, one end of the junction differs, possibly owing to a read error. The CDR3 reads CASSQTNRGRSSEQYF. The CDR3 nucleotides read TGTGCCAGCAGCCAAACCAACAGGGGGCGGTCCTCCGAGCAGTACTTC. The gene calls are TRBV3-1 and TRBJ2-7, with TRBD1 matching over 9 bases. Per the germline V gene, CDR1 is LGHDT and CDR2 is YNNKEL (reference sequence). There are 16 residues in the CDR3.

In this sample, this clonotype turned up many times. The rearrangement joins TRBV28 to TRBJ1-6, with a weak D call TRBD1 (6 bases). V was shortened by 10 bases and J by 14 bases, with 12 bases between the two germline ends. The CDR3 loop spans 10 amino acids. CDR1 is MDHEN and CDR2 is SYDVKM in the germline V gene. In DNA, the CDR3 is TGTGCCAACTGGGACAAAGCCCTCCACTTT. Its translation: CANWDKALHF.

At least ten counts were recorded for this clonotype. The V gene is TRBV28, the J gene TRBJ1-1; D unresolved. Germline V gene data show CDR1 as MDHEN and CDR2 as SYDVKM. Trimming left V 7 bases short and J 7 bases short, with 19 bases between. This CDR3 comprises 14 residues. CDR3 sequence: CASMFGGPTSEAFF. As DNA, the CDR3 is TGTGCCAGCATGTTTGGAGGCCCGACAAGTGAAGCTTTCTTT.

This clonotype was observed at least ten times. The rearrangement joins TRBV14 to TRBJ1-3; D is uncertain. V was trimmed by 4 bases and J by 6 bases, leaving 10 bases between them. Germline values: CDR1 SGHDN, CDR2 FVKESK. The CDR3 extends over 13 amino acids. The CDR3 DNA reads as TGTGCCAGCAGCCTAGAGGCCGAAAACACCATATATTTT. It encodes CASSLEAENTIYF.

This clonotype was detected many times. V is TRBV6-6 and J is TRBJ1-2, with 8 bases matching TRBD1. Per the germline V gene, CDR1 is MNHNY and CDR2 is SVGAGI (reference sequence). Trimming at V came to 6 bases and at J to 4 bases, leaving 16 bases not matched to a gene. This CDR3 has 17 amino acids. CDR3 nucleotide sequence: TGTGCCAGCAGCCTAACGGGGCGGACAGGGAGCCCCTATGGCTACACCTTC. Its protein product is CASSLTGRTGSPYGYTF.

This clonotype was picked up a small number of times. This chain joins TRBV11-2 and TRBJ1-1; TRBD1 might be the D (5 bases). Germline V lookup: CDR1 SGHAT, CDR2 FQNNGV. The CDR3 extends over 13 amino acids. V was pared by 5 bases and J by 4 bases, with 11 bases between. The CDR3 loop is CASSLEGTTEAFF. CDR3 nucleotide sequence: TGTGCCAGCAGCCTGGAGGGGACCACTGAAGCTTTCTTT.

The chain employs TRBV2 and TRBJ1-1; D might be TRBD1 (5 bases). Trimming removed 2 bases at V and 7 bases at J, with 8 bases between. Germline lookup yields CDR1 SNHLY and CDR2 FYNNEI. This CDR3 comprises 12 residues. In DNA form, the CDR3 reads TGTGCCAGCAGTGAACGACAGATTGAAGCTTTCTTT. Translated, it gives CASSERQIEAFF.

In this sample, this clonotype turned up many times. This chain uses TRBV28 with TRBJ1-1; D perhaps matches TRBD1 (5 bases). Trimming left V 6 bases short and J 3 bases short, with 14 bases between. Looked up from germline, CDR1 is MDHEN and CDR2 is SYDVKM. The CDR3 runs 14 residues. Written as DNA, the CDR3 is TGTGCCAGCAGCCTGACAGCGCCGTACACTGAAGCTTTCTTT. It specifies CASSLTAPYTEAFF. Full variable domain (outside the CDR3, taken from reference TRBV28 and TRBJ1-1): DVKVTQSSRYLVKRTGEKVFLECVQDMDHENMFWYRQDPGLGLRLIYFSYDVKMKEKGDIPEGYSVSREKKERFSLILESASTNQTSMYLCASSLTAPYTEAFFGQGTRLTVV.

There are many counts of this clonotype. V usage is TRBV6-5 and J usage is TRBJ2-7; TRBD2 matches 10 bases. Germline CDR1 MNHEY, CDR2 SVGAGI. With 7 bases clipped from V and 4 bases from J, the junction kept 13 bases outside the gene matches. The CDR3 covers 16 residues. CDR3 protein: CASNPLSSSGSYEQYF. The CDR3 coding sequence is TGTGCCAGCAACCCCCTTTCCTCTAGCGGGAGTTACGAGCAGTACTTC.

The table lists this clonotype with many counts. This chain joins TRBV7-9 and TRBJ1-1; D is unclear. Per germline, CDR1 SEHNR and CDR2 FQNEAQ (reference sequence). Trimming pared 7 bases from V and 0 bases from J, leaving 15 bases between. CDR3 size: 15 residues. CDR3 nucleotide sequence: TGTGCCAGCATCCTCCTGGCCCGAATGAACACTGAAGCTTTCTTT. As protein: CASILLARMNTEAFF.